Below, 8 T cell receptor beta chains from the same sample are listed, as sequenced in a study of T-cell reconstitution after alpha-beta-depleted transplantation in children. The TCRbeta library incorporated unique molecular identifiers. TCRdb used MiXCR to reprocess the PCR reads, holding one entry per CDR3 protein. The data show some 530,000 distinct CDR3 sequences, 12% seen once. Sequences were derived from PBMCs from the stem cell graft donor, sampled from the stem cell graft. The receptors were gathered from a human donor who donated a stem cell graft to a child with combined immunodeficiency.

This clonotype appeared many times. The chain couples TRBV29-1 to TRBJ1-1, with D maybe TRBD1 (5 bases). Germline-derived CDR1 and CDR2 are SQVTM and ANQGSEA. There are 13 residues in the CDR3. Trimming took 4 bases from V and 3 from J, leaving 12 bases between them. DNA for the CDR3: TGCAGCGTTGGCCCCCCGGGGGACACTGAAGCTTTCTTT. Encoded protein: CSVGPPGDTEAFF. Based on the CDR3 plus reference TRBV29-1 and TRBJ1-1, the full variable domain is SAVISQKPSRDICQRGTSLTIQCQVDSQVTMMFWYRQQPGQSLTLIATANQGSEATYESGFVIDKFPISRPNLTFSTLTVSNMSPEDSSIYLCSVGPPGDTEAFFGQGTRLTVV.

The sample holds many counts of this clonotype. The V and J genes are TRBV6-5 and TRBJ2-3; 8 bases line up with TRBD2. Germline CDR1 MNHEY, CDR2 SVGAGI. V was pared by 2 bases and J by 4 bases, with 8 bases of the junction left unmatched. The CDR3 has 16 amino acids. In DNA, the CDR3 is TGTGCCAGCAGTTACGAGGCGGTAGCGGGATCAGATACGCAGTATTTT. Its translation: CASSYEAVAGSDTQYF.

This clonotype was seen more than once but under ten times. The V and J genes are TRBV10-3 and TRBJ2-7; TRBD2 agrees at 7 bases. Trimming took 4 bases from V and 1 from J; bases not matched to a gene: 13. Per germline, CDR1 ENHRY and CDR2 SYGVKD. This CDR3 region has 17 residues. The DNA of the CDR3 is TGTGCCATCAGTGGGGCCCGGCGGGGGTCCCCTTCCTACGAGCAGTACTTC. It specifies CAISGARRGSPSYEQYF.

This clonotype came up many times. The chain is built from TRBV4-2 and TRBJ2-3; D gene uncertain. Germline-derived CDR1 and CDR2 are LGHNA and YNFKEQ. The CDR3 spans 15 residues. Trimming removed 1 base from V and 6 bases from J, with 14 bases in between. The CDR3, as DNA: TGTGCCAGCAGCCAAGGCGCAGATCCCCAGGATACGCAGTATTTT. Residues: CASSQGADPQDTQYF.

The chain links TRBV7-2 to TRBJ2-5; 9 nucleotides agree with TRBD1. The germline CDR1 and CDR2 sequences are SGHTA and FQGNSA. V shed 2 bases and J 4 bases; nucleotides not matched to a gene: 11. The CDR3 is 17 residues long. For the CDR3, the DNA is TGTGCCAGCAGCTTATGGGGACAGGGAAATTTTCGAGAGACCCAGTACTTC. This sequence encodes CASSLWGQGNFRETQYF.

This clonotype was detected ten times or more. The V call is TRBV9, the J call TRBJ2-3, with 9 nucleotides matching TRBD1. Germline V gives CDR1 SGDLS, CDR2 YYNGEE. The CDR3 is 17 amino acids. V dropped 3 bases and J dropped 2; count of bases not matched to a gene: 10. The CDR3 is CASSGTGGHVVTDTQYF. The CDR3 DNA is TGTGCCAGCAGCGGTACAGGGGGCCACGTGGTCACAGATACGCAGTATTTT.

The chain combines TRBV5-1 with TRBJ2-7, with 8 bases aligning to TRBD2. The CDR3 totals 16 residues. Germline loops: CDR1 SGHRS, CDR2 YFSETQ. The V gene end was trimmed by 0 bases and the J gene end by 3 bases; junction bases not matched to a gene: 8. DNA of the CDR3: TGCGCCAGCAGCTTGGATCGGACCGGGACTAGCTACGAGCAGTACTTC. This gives the protein CASSLDRTGTSYEQYF.

This clonotype was seen at least ten times. CDR3 amino acids: CSVDRVNEQFF. DNA of the CDR3: TGCAGCGTTGATAGGGTCAATGAGCAGTTCTTC. The chain recombines TRBV29-1 with TRBJ2-1, with D hard to call. Germline CDR1 SQVTM, CDR2 ANQGSEA. V was pared by 3 bases and J by 6 bases, with 6 bases between. The CDR3 is 11 amino acids.